Listed below are T cell receptor beta chains from one sample, sequenced in a study of radiotherapy plus CTLA-4 blockade in lung cancer. Clones were read by immunoSEQ multiplex PCR, and TCRdb kept only the in-frame ones, dropping some. The sample lists 62,000 or so clones, 79% occurring once. The sample here was peripheral blood, taken from a patient treated with radiotherapy plus ipilimumab. The receptors derive from a human donor with non-small cell lung cancer who had a complete response to radiotherapy plus ipilimumab. Both conserved end residues are part of each CDR3. The order of the fields is J gene, D gene, V gene, clone size, CDR3 DNA, CDR3 protein. The D gene is left open where the match is weak. Rows give clone size only sometimes, using once, few, many, or a class for an expanded clone.

j_gene: TRBJ2-1; d_gene: TRBD2; v_gene: TRBV12-5; abundance: many; CDR3nt: TGTGCTAGTGGTTTGGTAGAGGTAGGGACTAGATCGCCCTACAATGAGCAGTTCTTC; CDR3aa: CASGLVEVGTRSPYNEQFF
j_gene: TRBJ2-1; d_gene: TRBD2; v_gene: TRBV7-9; abundance: .; CDR3nt: TGTGCCAGCAGCCCCAAGTGGAGGGAGGGCGATGAGCAGTTCTTC; CDR3aa: CASSPKWREGDEQFF
j_gene: TRBJ1-3; d_gene: .; v_gene: TRBV28; abundance: .; CDR3nt: TGTGCCAGCAGTTCCGCCGGGCAGGGAGAGAACACCATATATTTT; CDR3aa: CASSSAGQGENTIYF
j_gene: TRBJ1-6; d_gene: .; v_gene: TRBV9; abundance: .; CDR3nt: TGTGCCAGCAGCAAATACAGCGCAGGGAATTCACCCCTCCACTTT; CDR3aa: CASSKYSAGNSPLHF
j_gene: TRBJ2-1; d_gene: TRBD2; v_gene: TRBV7-8; abundance: .; CDR3nt: TGTGCCAGCAGCTTAGCGTCACTACTAGCGAGAAGCTACAATGAGCAGTTCTTC; CDR3aa: CASSLASLLARSYNEQFF
j_gene: TRBJ1-2; d_gene: TRBD1; v_gene: TRBV18; abundance: .; CDR3nt: TGTGCCAGCCGTATGACGGGAGGGGGCGATGGCTACACCTTC; CDR3aa: CASRMTGGGDGYTF
j_gene: TRBJ2-1; d_gene: TRBD2; v_gene: TRBV7-9; abundance: .; CDR3nt: TGTGCCAGCAGCTTTAGGACTAGCGGGATCTACAATGAGCAGTTCTTC; CDR3aa: CASSFRTSGIYNEQFF
j_gene: TRBJ1-2; d_gene: .; v_gene: TRBV7-9; abundance: .; CDR3nt: TGTGCCAGCAGCTTAGGAGGTCGGGCCGTAAACTATGGCTACACCTTC; CDR3aa: CASSLGGRAVNYGYTF
j_gene: TRBJ2-1; d_gene: .; v_gene: TRBV7-9; abundance: .; CDR3nt: TGTGCCAGCAGCCCGCGACGGACTAGGGGGTGGAATGAGCAGTTCTTC; CDR3aa: CASSPRRTRGWNEQFF
j_gene: TRBJ1-1; d_gene: .; v_gene: TRBV19; abundance: .; CDR3nt: TGTGCCAGTAGTGTATCCGGGGGGACTGAAGCTTTCTTT; CDR3aa: CASSVSGGTEAFF
j_gene: TRBJ1-5; d_gene: .; v_gene: TRBV7-8; abundance: .; CDR3nt: TGTGCCAGCAGCCCAAGCTTGATGACCCGCAGGGAGGCGGGTCAGCCCCAGCATTTT; CDR3aa: CASSPSLMTRREAGQPQHF
j_gene: TRBJ1-1; d_gene: .; v_gene: TRBV14; abundance: .; CDR3nt: TGTGCCAGCAGCCAAACGGTAGGGGCTAGGTACACTGAAGCTTTCTTT; CDR3aa: CASSQTVGARYTEAFF
j_gene: TRBJ1-3; d_gene: TRBD1; v_gene: TRBV4-3; abundance: .; CDR3nt: TGCGCCAGCAGCCAGGCCCGGGACAGGGGGTTTGGAAACACCATATATTTT; CDR3aa: CASSQARDRGFGNTIYF
j_gene: TRBJ2-3; d_gene: TRBD1; v_gene: TRBV5-1; abundance: .; CDR3nt: TGCGCCAGCAGCTTGAGGGACAGGGCAGGAGATACGCAGTATTTT; CDR3aa: CASSLRDRAGDTQYF
j_gene: TRBJ2-1; d_gene: .; v_gene: TRBV7-9; abundance: .; CDR3nt: TGTGCCAGCAGCTTAGCTAGGCAGTCAGATGAGCAGTTCTTC; CDR3aa: CASSLARQSDEQFF
j_gene: TRBJ2-1; d_gene: .; v_gene: TRBV5-5; abundance: .; CDR3nt: TGTGCCAGCAGCCCCGTTCTCTCCTACAATGAGCAGTTCTTC; CDR3aa: CASSPVLSYNEQFF
j_gene: TRBJ2-2; d_gene: TRBD2; v_gene: TRBV7-9; abundance: once; CDR3nt: TGTGCCAGCAGCGCCGGGACTAGCGGGACGGCCGGGGAGCTGTTTTTT; CDR3aa: CASSAGTSGTAGELFF
j_gene: TRBJ2-7; d_gene: .; v_gene: TRBV11-2; abundance: .; CDR3nt: TGTGCCAGCAGCTCCCCTCGATTGCGGCGCCCCTACGAGCAGTACTTC; CDR3aa: CASSSPRLRRPYEQYF
j_gene: TRBJ2-3; d_gene: .; v_gene: TRBV18; abundance: .; CDR3nt: TGTGCCAGCTCACTCTCTCCGGATGCCACAGATACGCAGTATTTT; CDR3aa: CASSLSPDATDTQYF
j_gene: TRBJ1-2; d_gene: TRBD1; v_gene: TRBV12-5; abundance: .; CDR3nt: TGTGCTAGTGCTCAGCTGACAGGGGACGGTTCCTATGGCTACACCTTC; CDR3aa: CASAQLTGDGSYGYTF
j_gene: TRBJ2-7; d_gene: TRBD1; v_gene: TRBV9; abundance: few; CDR3nt: TGTGCCAGCAGCGGGGGGGACAGGGTCTACGAGCAGTACTTC; CDR3aa: CASSGGDRVYEQYF
j_gene: TRBJ2-6; d_gene: .; v_gene: TRBV7-9; abundance: few; CDR3nt: TGTGCCAGCAGCTGGACGCACATGCTGGGACCTGGGGCCAACGTCCTGACTTTC; CDR3aa: CASSWTHMLGPGANVLTF
j_gene: TRBJ2-5; d_gene: TRBD2; v_gene: TRBV2; abundance: .; CDR3nt: TGTGCCAGCAGTGAAGGCCCCTCTAGCGGGTACCAGGAGACCCAGTACTTC; CDR3aa: CASSEGPSSGYQETQYF
j_gene: TRBJ2-3; d_gene: .; v_gene: TRBV5-1; abundance: .; CDR3nt: TGCGCCAGCAGTTTTCAGCAGCTTAGCACAGATACGCAGTATTTT; CDR3aa: CASSFQQLSTDTQYF
j_gene: TRBJ1-6; d_gene: .; v_gene: TRBV2; abundance: .; CDR3nt: TGTGCCAGCAGTGATAGGAGGAGCTCCTATAATTCACCCCTCCACTTT; CDR3aa: CASSDRRSSYNSPLHF
j_gene: TRBJ1-5; d_gene: .; v_gene: TRBV6-1; abundance: .; CDR3nt: TGTGCCAGCAGTGGAATCTATAGCAATCAGCCCCAGCATTTT; CDR3aa: CASSGIYSNQPQHF
j_gene: TRBJ2-3; d_gene: TRBD2; v_gene: TRBV7-9; abundance: .; CDR3nt: TGTGCCAGCAGCGCCTGGCGAAGAGCGGGGGGCACAGATACGCAGTATTTT; CDR3aa: CASSAWRRAGGTDTQYF
j_gene: TRBJ1-2; d_gene: .; v_gene: TRBV6-1; abundance: .; CDR3nt: TGTGCCAATGGGGGGATGAACTATGGCTACACCTTC; CDR3aa: CANGGMNYGYTF
j_gene: TRBJ2-1; d_gene: .; v_gene: TRBV7-9; abundance: .; CDR3nt: TGTGCCAGCAGCGCAGAGGGAGTTCAGTTCTTC; CDR3aa: CASSAEGVQFF
j_gene: TRBJ2-7; d_gene: TRBD1; v_gene: TRBV9; abundance: few; CDR3nt: TGTGCCAGCAGCGTTGGTATTGGGACAGGGAGGACCTACGAGCAGTACTTC; CDR3aa: CASSVGIGTGRTYEQYF
j_gene: TRBJ2-1; d_gene: TRBD1; v_gene: TRBV18; abundance: .; CDR3nt: TGTGCCAGCTCCTCTCAACCGGGGACAGGGGGCAATGAGCAGTTCTTC; CDR3aa: CASSSQPGTGGNEQFF
j_gene: TRBJ1-6; d_gene: TRBD1; v_gene: TRBV7-9; abundance: .; CDR3nt: TGTGCCAGCAGCTCCGGGGAGACAGGGACCTCACCCCTCCACTTT; CDR3aa: CASSSGETGTSPLHF
j_gene: TRBJ1-2; d_gene: .; v_gene: TRBV7-9; abundance: .; CDR3nt: TGTGCCAGCAGCTCACAGGGAAGGAATGGCTACACCTTC; CDR3aa: CASSSQGRNGYTF
j_gene: TRBJ2-7; d_gene: .; v_gene: TRBV5-1; abundance: .; CDR3nt: TGCGCCAGCAGCTTGGAACAGGGCGCCTACGAGCAGTACTTC; CDR3aa: CASSLEQGAYEQYF
j_gene: TRBJ2-7; d_gene: TRBD1; v_gene: TRBV19; abundance: .; CDR3nt: TGTGCCAGTAGTCCCCCGGGGACAGTTTCCTACGAGCAGTACTTC; CDR3aa: CASSPPGTVSYEQYF
j_gene: TRBJ1-2; d_gene: .; v_gene: TRBV5-1; abundance: .; CDR3nt: TGCGCCAGCAGCTTCCCCGAGGGTAGCGGCTACACCTTC; CDR3aa: CASSFPEGSGYTF
j_gene: TRBJ2-1; d_gene: TRBD1; v_gene: TRBV5-1; abundance: .; CDR3nt: TGCGCCAGCAGCATACGGGACAGCCACTACAATGAGCAGTTCTTC; CDR3aa: CASSIRDSHYNEQFF
j_gene: TRBJ2-1; d_gene: .; v_gene: TRBV7-8; abundance: .; CDR3nt: TGTGCCAGCAGCCTCGGACAGTTCCGTTACAATGAGCAGTTCTTC; CDR3aa: CASSLGQFRYNEQFF
j_gene: TRBJ1-5; d_gene: .; v_gene: TRBV11-2; abundance: .; CDR3nt: TGTGCCAGCAGCTTTGGTACAGGGACGGGCCAGCCCCAGCATTTT; CDR3aa: CASSFGTGTGQPQHF
j_gene: TRBJ2-1; d_gene: TRBD1; v_gene: TRBV14; abundance: few; CDR3nt: TGTGCCAGCAGCCCCGCAAGGGGAGTTTTAGGACAGGGACTCATCAATGAGCAGTTCTTC; CDR3aa: CASSPARGVLGQGLINEQFF
j_gene: TRBJ2-1; d_gene: .; v_gene: TRBV12-5; abundance: .; CDR3nt: TGTGCTAGTGGTAGTGACAGCGTAGCGTTCTTC; CDR3aa: CASGSDSVAFF
j_gene: TRBJ2-1; d_gene: TRBD2; v_gene: TRBV30; abundance: .; CDR3nt: TGTGCCTGGAGTGGGACTAGCGGCAATGAGCAGTTCTTC; CDR3aa: CAWSGTSGNEQFF
j_gene: TRBJ2-5; d_gene: TRBD2; v_gene: TRBV6-6; abundance: .; CDR3nt: TGTGCCAGCAGTTACTCCACTAGCGGGGGAAAGACCCAGTACTTC; CDR3aa: CASSYSTSGGKTQYF
j_gene: TRBJ1-2; d_gene: .; v_gene: TRBV6-6; abundance: .; CDR3nt: TGTGCCAGCACCGATCGACCTCAGGGAACGGATGGCTACACCTTC; CDR3aa: CASTDRPQGTDGYTF
j_gene: TRBJ1-6; d_gene: TRBD1; v_gene: TRBV7-2; abundance: .; CDR3nt: TGTGCCATTTCGTACGGGGACAGGGATTCACCCCTCCACTTT; CDR3aa: CAISYGDRDSPLHF
j_gene: TRBJ2-7; d_gene: .; v_gene: TRBV5-8; abundance: .; CDR3nt: TGTGCCAGCAGCTTCCACAGAGGAGACTACGAGCAGTACTTC; CDR3aa: CASSFHRGDYEQYF
j_gene: TRBJ1-5; d_gene: .; v_gene: TRBV7-6; abundance: .; CDR3nt: TGTGCCAGCGGTTCTTCCGGGCAGCCCCAGCATTTT; CDR3aa: CASGSSGQPQHF
j_gene: TRBJ1-2; d_gene: .; v_gene: TRBV29-1; abundance: .; CDR3nt: TGCAGCGTTGGACTCAACAGTCCTCATAACTATGGCTACACCTTC; CDR3aa: CSVGLNSPHNYGYTF
j_gene: TRBJ1-4; d_gene: TRBD1; v_gene: TRBV6-1; abundance: .; CDR3nt: TGTGCCAGCAGTGAAAGGTCCAGGGGGACCACTAATGAAAAACTGTTTTTT; CDR3aa: CASSERSRGTTNEKLFF
j_gene: TRBJ1-3; d_gene: .; v_gene: TRBV9; abundance: .; CDR3nt: TGTGCCAGCAGCGTAGGGCAGGGAATTTCAGGAAACACCATATATTTT; CDR3aa: CASSVGQGISGNTIYF
j_gene: TRBJ2-3; d_gene: TRBD2; v_gene: TRBV7-9; abundance: .; CDR3nt: TGTGCCAGCAGCCCGCGGACTAGCGGTGGAGAGCATACGCAGTATTTT; CDR3aa: CASSPRTSGGEHTQYF
j_gene: TRBJ1-2; d_gene: .; v_gene: TRBV19; abundance: .; CDR3nt: TGTGCCAGCTCACTAGAGGGAGTCGCTAACTATGGCTACACCTTC; CDR3aa: CASSLEGVANYGYTF
j_gene: TRBJ1-2; d_gene: TRBD1; v_gene: TRBV29-1; abundance: once; CDR3nt: TGCAGCACCGGACAGGGGGCTGGTGGCTACACCTTC; CDR3aa: CSTGQGAGGYTF
j_gene: TRBJ2-1; d_gene: TRBD2; v_gene: TRBV4-3; abundance: .; CDR3nt: TGCGCCAGCAGCCTTGGGACTAGCGGGGGGGCCGGGAATGAGCAGTTCTTC; CDR3aa: CASSLGTSGGAGNEQFF
j_gene: TRBJ2-5; d_gene: .; v_gene: TRBV7-9; abundance: .; CDR3nt: TGTGCCAGCAGCTTATGGGGCCGGAGGGGCCAGGAGGAGACCCAGTACTTC; CDR3aa: CASSLWGRRGQEETQYF